This T cell receptor beta chain emerged from a study of shared clonotypes between healthy human individuals. Study-wide findings and caveats: Shared clonotypes: about 4.6% naive CD4, roughly 3.8% naive CD8, 2.3% memory CD4, roughly 0.4% memory CD8.

At the deep level, the assay was run. Genomic DNA per cell subset filled all wells of several immunoSEQ plates. Only in-frame clones appear in the TCRdb table, and some are missing; sequencing was by immunoSEQ multiplex PCR. The table shows about 1,800,000 clones, with approximately 94% occurring only once. Positive CCR7 selection of CD45RO-negative cells yielded the naive CD8 cells, and terminally differentiated effector memory CD45RA+ cells were excluded. As for this clone: The antigen is unknown. The sample carries other DNA sequences with the same CDR3.

Germline V gene data show CDR1 as SGHRS and CDR2 as YFSETQ. The CDR3 is 15 residues long. Trimming shortened V by 3 bases and J by 0 bases, and 7 bases separated the two germline ends. The specimen was naive CD8+ T cells sorted from blood. This sequence was found in a man between 18 and 35 years old in good health. The chain combines TRBV5-1 with TRBJ1-6; D may be TRBD1 (5 bases). DNA of the CDR3: TGCGCCAGCAGCTACGACAGCTCCTATAATTCACCCCTCCACTTT. It encodes CASSYDSSYNSPLHF.